A single sample gave rise to the 2 T cell receptor beta chains below, sequenced in a study of shared clonotypes between healthy human individuals. The assay was immunoSEQ multiplex PCR, and TCRdb's table has in-frame clones only and misses some. The repertoire holds roughly 2,300,000 clones, with 85% to 95% as singletons. Material: naive CD4+ T cells from PBMCs. Subset in this sample: CD45RA+ positively selected. The receptor set was obtained from a man between 18 and 29 years old in good health. Some clones in this sample may be carry-over from other donors' samples.

The J gene is TRBJ1-5, the V gene TRBV28; 7 bases map to TRBD1. V dropped 4 bases and J dropped 1; count of bases not matched to a gene: 4. The CDR3 extends over 15 amino acids. Germline V lookup: CDR1 MDHEN, CDR2 SYDVKM. The CDR3 sequence is CASSSAGGSNQPQHF. DNA for the CDR3: TGTGCCAGCAGTTCAGCAGGGGGAAGCAATCAGCCCCAGCATTTT.

On this clone: Other DNA sequences in the sample encode the same CDR3. The chain combines TRBV5-6 with TRBJ2-5, with a tentative D call TRBD1 (5 bases). This CDR3 spans 14 amino acids. The germline V gene has CDR1 SGHDT and CDR2 YYEEEE. V lost 1 base to trimming and J lost 2 bases, with 9 bases between them. Written as DNA, the CDR3 is TGTGCCAGCAGCTTGAGTCAGGGTCAAGAGACCCAGTACTTC. This sequence encodes CASSLSQGQETQYF.